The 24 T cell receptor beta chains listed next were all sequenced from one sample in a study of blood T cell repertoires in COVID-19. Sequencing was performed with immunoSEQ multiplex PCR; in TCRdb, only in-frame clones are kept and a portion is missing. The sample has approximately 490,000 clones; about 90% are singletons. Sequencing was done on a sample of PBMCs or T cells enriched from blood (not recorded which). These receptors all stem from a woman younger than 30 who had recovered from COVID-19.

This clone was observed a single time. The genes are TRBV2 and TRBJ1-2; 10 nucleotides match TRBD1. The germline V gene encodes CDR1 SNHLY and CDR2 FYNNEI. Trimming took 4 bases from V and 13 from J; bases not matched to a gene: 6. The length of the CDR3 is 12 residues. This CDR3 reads CASSVGQGQSTF. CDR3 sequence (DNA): TGTGCCAGCAGTGTGGGACAGGGGCAGAGCACCTTC.

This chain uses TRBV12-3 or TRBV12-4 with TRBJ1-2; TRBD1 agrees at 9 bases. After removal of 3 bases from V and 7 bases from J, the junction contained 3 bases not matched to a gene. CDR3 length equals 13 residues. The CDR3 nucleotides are TGTGCCAGCAGTTTGTCGACAGGGGGTGGCTACACCTTC. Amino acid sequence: CASSLSTGGGYTF.

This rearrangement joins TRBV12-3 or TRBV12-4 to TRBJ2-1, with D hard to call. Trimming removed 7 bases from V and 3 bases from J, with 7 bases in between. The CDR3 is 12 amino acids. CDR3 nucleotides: TGTGCCAGCACCGTATACTACAATGAGCAGTTCTTC. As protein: CASTVYYNEQFF.

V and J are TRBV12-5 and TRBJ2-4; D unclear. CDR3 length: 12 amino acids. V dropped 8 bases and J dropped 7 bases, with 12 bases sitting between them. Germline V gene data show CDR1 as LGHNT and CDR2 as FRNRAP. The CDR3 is CASSLDGNIQYF. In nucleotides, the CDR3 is TGTGCTAGTTCACTTGACGGGAACATTCAGTACTTC.

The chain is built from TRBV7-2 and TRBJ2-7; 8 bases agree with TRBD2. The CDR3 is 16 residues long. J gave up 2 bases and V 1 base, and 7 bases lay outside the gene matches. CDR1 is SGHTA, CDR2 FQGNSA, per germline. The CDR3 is CASSLVSGVPPYEQYF. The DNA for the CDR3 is TGTGCCAGCAGCTTAGTTAGCGGGGTCCCGCCCTACGAGCAGTACTTC.

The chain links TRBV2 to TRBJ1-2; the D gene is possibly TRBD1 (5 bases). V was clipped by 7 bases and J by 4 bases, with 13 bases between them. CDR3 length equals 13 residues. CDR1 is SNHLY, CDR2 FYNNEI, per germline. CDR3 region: CASIADSIYGYTF. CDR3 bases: TGTGCCAGCATAGCCGACAGTATCTATGGCTACACCTTC. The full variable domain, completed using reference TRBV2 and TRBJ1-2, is EPEVTQTPSHQVTQMGQEVILRCVPISNHLYFYWYRQILGQKVEFLVSFYNNEISEKSEIFDDQFSVERPDGSNFTLKIRSTKLEDSAMYFCASIADSIYGYTFGSGTRLTVV.

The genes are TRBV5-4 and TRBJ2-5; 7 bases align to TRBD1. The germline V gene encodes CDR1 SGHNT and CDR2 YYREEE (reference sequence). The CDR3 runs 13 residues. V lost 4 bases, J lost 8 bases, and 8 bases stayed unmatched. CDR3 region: CASSPGQAETQYF. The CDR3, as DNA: TGTGCCAGCAGCCCCGGACAGGCAGAAACCCAGTACTTC.

DNA of the CDR3: TGCGCCAGCAGCCAAGATCCGGGACAGGGGGCTGGGGGCTACACCTTC. This codes for CASSQDPGQGAGGYTF. This chain uses TRBV4-1 with TRBJ1-2; 12 bases line up with TRBD1. CDR3 length: 16 amino acids. CDR1 MGHRA and CDR2 YSYEKL come from the germline V gene. V trimming: 0 bases; J trimming: 8 bases; junction bases outside the gene matches: 7.

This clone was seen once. CDR3 amino acids: CASRARVATNEKLFF. The CDR3 nucleotides read TGTGCCAGTAGGGCCAGGGTCGCAACTAATGAAAAACTGTTTTTT. V and J are TRBV19 and TRBJ1-4, with D possibly TRBD1 on 5 matching bases. Trimming cost V 6 bases and J 0 bases, with 11 bases left between them. This CDR3 comprises 15 residues. Looked up from germline, CDR1 is LNHDA and CDR2 is SQIVND (reference sequence).

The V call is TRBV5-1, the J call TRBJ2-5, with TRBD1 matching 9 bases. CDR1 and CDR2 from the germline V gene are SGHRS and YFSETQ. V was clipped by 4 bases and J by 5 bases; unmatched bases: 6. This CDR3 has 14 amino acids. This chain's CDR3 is CASSTDRGGETQYF. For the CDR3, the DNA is TGCGCCAGCAGCACGGACAGGGGAGGGGAGACCCAGTACTTC.

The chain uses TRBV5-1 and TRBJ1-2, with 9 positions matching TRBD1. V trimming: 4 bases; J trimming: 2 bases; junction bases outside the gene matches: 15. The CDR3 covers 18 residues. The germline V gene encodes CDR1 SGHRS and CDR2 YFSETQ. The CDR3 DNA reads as TGCGCCAGCAGCCAACGTCCCGGGACAGGGTTATTAAACTATGGCTACACCTTC. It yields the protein CASSQRPGTGLLNYGYTF.

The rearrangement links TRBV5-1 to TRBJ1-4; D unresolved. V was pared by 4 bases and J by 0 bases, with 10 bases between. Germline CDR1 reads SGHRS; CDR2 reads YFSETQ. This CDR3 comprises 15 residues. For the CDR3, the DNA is TGCGCCAGCAGCGCCACCAGTGCAACTAATGAAAAACTGTTTTTT. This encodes CASSATSATNEKLFF.

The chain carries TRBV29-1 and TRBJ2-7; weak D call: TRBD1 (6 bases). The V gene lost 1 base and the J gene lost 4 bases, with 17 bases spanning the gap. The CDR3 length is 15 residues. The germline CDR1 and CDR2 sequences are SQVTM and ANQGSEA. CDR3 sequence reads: CSVEGGTGPAYEQYF. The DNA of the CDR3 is TGCAGCGTTGAAGGCGGAACAGGGCCCGCTTACGAGCAGTACTTC.

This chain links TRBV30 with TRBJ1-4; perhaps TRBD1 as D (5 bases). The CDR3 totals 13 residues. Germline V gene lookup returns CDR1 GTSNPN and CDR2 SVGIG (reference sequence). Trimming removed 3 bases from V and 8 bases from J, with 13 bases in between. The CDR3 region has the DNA TGTGCCTGGAGGTTAGGGGTTTCGGAAAAACTGTTTTTT. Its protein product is CAWRLGVSEKLFF.

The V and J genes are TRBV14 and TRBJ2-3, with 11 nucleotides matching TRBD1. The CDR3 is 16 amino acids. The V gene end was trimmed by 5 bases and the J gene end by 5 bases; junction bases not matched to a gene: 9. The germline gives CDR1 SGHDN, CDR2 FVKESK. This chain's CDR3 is CASSAWGTGGGDTQYF. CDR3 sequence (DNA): TGTGCCAGCAGCGCCTGGGGGACAGGGGGTGGAGATACGCAGTATTTT.

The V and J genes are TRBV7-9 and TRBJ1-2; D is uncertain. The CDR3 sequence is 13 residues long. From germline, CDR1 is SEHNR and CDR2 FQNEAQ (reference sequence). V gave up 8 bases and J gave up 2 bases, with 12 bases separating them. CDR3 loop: CASSRGENYGYTF. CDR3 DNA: TGTGCCAGCTCCCGCGGAGAAAACTATGGCTACACCTTC.

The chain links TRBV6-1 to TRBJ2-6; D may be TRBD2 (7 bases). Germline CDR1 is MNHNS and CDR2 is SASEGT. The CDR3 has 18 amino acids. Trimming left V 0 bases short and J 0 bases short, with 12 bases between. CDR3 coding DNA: TGTGCCAGCAGTGAAGCAGGGGGGGCCCCCTCTGGGGCCAACGTCCTGACTTTC. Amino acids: CASSEAGGAPSGANVLTF.

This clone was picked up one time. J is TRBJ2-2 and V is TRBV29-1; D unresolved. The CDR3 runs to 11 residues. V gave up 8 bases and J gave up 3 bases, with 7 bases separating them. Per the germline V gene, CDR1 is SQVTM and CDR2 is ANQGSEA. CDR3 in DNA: TGCAGCTCCCGGGACACCGGGGAGCTGTTTTTT. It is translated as CSSRDTGELFF.

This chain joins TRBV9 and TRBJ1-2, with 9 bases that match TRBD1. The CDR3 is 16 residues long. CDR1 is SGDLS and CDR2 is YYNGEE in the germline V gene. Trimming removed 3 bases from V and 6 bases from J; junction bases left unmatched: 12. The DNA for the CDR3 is TGTGCCAGCAGCGCAATCCGGGACAGGGAAAGGGATGGCTACACCTTC. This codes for CASSAIRDRERDGYTF.

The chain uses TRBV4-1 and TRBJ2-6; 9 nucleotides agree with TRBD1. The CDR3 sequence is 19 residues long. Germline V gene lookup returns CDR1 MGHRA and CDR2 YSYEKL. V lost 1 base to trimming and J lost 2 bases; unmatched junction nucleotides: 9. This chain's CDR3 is CASSQGVGTGRAGANVLTF. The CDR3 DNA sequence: TGCGCCAGCAGCCAAGGAGTGGGGACAGGGCGGGCTGGGGCCAACGTCCTGACTTTC.

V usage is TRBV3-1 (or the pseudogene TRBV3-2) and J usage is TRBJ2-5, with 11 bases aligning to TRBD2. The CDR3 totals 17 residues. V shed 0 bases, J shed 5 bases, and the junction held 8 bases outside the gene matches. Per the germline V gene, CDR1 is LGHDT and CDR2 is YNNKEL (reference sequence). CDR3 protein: CASSQDSLAGVWETQYF. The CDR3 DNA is TGTGCCAGCAGCCAAGATTCACTAGCGGGGGTGTGGGAGACCCAGTACTTC.

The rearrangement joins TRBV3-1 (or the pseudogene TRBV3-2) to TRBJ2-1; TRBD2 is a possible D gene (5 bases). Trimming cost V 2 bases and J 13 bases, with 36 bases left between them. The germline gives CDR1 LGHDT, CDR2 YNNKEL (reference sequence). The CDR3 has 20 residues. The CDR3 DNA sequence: TGTGCCAGCAGCCAATCCCGACGACCCCCTGGACTTTTTCCACCCCTCCTACAGTTCTTC. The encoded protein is CASSQSRRPPGLFPPLLQFF.

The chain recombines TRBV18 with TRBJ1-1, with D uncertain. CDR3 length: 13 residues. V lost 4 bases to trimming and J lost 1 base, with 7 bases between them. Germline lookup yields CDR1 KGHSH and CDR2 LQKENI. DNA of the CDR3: TGTGCCAGCTCACGTCCGAGGAACACTGAAGCTTTCTTT. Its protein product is CASSRPRNTEAFF.

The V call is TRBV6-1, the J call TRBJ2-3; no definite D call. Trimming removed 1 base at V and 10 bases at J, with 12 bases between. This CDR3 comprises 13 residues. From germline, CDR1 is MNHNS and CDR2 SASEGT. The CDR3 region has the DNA TGTGCCAGCAGTGAAGATCCGGGTCACCCGCAGTATTTT. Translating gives CASSEDPGHPQYF.